This T cell receptor beta chain comes out of a study of beta chain features in type 1 diabetes. This clone was counted a few times. TCRB transcripts that were expressed got sequenced, as all of the isolated RNA had been reverse transcribed. The data were produced by immunoSEQ multiplex PCR, yet TCRdb's version contains in-frame clones alone and is incomplete. This sample has a few hundred thousand clones; more than 12% occur once, and the top ten carry approximately 0.019%. Germline loops: CDR1 SGDLS, CDR2 YYNGEE. V was shortened by 2 bases and J by 6 bases, with 12 bases between the two germline ends. There are 14 residues in the CDR3.

The rearrangement joins TRBV9 to TRBJ1-5; TRBD1 might be the D (5 bases). The receptor was derived from a woman younger than 35 in good health. Sequences were obtained from naive CD4+ T cells from blood. CDR3 region: CASSVIGVGQPQHF. The CDR3 DNA reads as TGTGCCAGCAGCGTTATAGGGGTGGGTCAGCCCCAGCATTTT.